These 31 T cell receptor beta chains originate from one sample sequenced in a study of T-cell memory formation after mild COVID-19. TCRdb recomputed calls from the 5' RACE reads with MiXCR, one row per CDR3 protein. Found here are around 340,000 distinct CDR3 sequences, 13% of them singletons; the top ten hold 20% to 25%. The sample was PBMCs or a T cell subset sorted from them (not recorded which). All receptors derive from a young man who had mild COVID-19 (a few samples of this study predate the infection). Cell type and time point are not known.

The chain joins TRBV7-2 to TRBJ2-1; a weak D match, TRBD2 (6 bases). CDR3 length equals 14 residues. Trimming left V 4 bases short and J 7 bases short, with 14 bases between. Germline V lookup: CDR1 SGHTA, CDR2 FQGNSA. CDR3 residues: CASSSLAGQNEQFF. The DNA for the CDR3 is TGTGCCAGCAGCTCCCTGGCGGGGCAAAATGAGCAGTTCTTC.

This clonotype was observed a few times. V gene TRBV25-1 combines with J gene TRBJ2-7; 9 bases align to TRBD1. Losses at the gene ends were 6 bases for V and 6 bases for J; bases not matched to a gene: 9. The CDR3 consists of 14 residues. From germline, CDR1 is MGHDK and CDR2 SYGVNS. CDR3 amino acids: CASSSRDRVIEQYF. The CDR3 DNA sequence: TGTGCCAGCAGCAGCCGGGACAGGGTTATCGAGCAGTACTTC.

The V call is TRBV5-1, the J call TRBJ2-1; tentatively, D is TRBD2 (6 bases). The CDR3 contains 14 residues. V lost 5 bases and J 0 bases, leaving 9 bases between the germline ends. The germline V gene encodes CDR1 SGHRS and CDR2 YFSETQ. The CDR3 DNA reads TGCGCCAGCAGGGAGGGGAGCTCCTACAATGAGCAGTTCTTC. It codes for CASREGSSYNEQFF.

This chain joins TRBV6-6 and TRBJ2-3; D tentatively reads TRBD1 or TRBD2 (5 bases each). V gave up 11 bases and J gave up 0 bases, with 15 bases separating them. This CDR3 is 14 amino acids long. Looked up from germline, CDR1 is MNHNY and CDR2 is SVGAGI (reference sequence). The CDR3 region is CAGTTGPSTDTQYF. CDR3 bases: TGTGCCGGGACCACAGGCCCTAGCACAGATACGCAGTATTTT.

Only a few counts were recorded for this clonotype. This chain links TRBV7-6 with TRBJ2-1; tentatively, D is TRBD1 or TRBD2 (6 bases each). V lost 5 bases and J 7 bases, leaving 18 bases between the germline ends. The CDR3 has 15 amino acids. The V gene's germline CDR1 is SGHVS and CDR2 FNYEAQ. As DNA, the CDR3 is TGTGCCAGCAGCCCCGGGGGCCTACCCTCAAATGAGCAGTTCTTC. Protein: CASSPGGLPSNEQFF.

The genes are TRBV7-2 and TRBJ1-2; no clear D. The length of the CDR3 is 14 residues. CDR1 and CDR2 from the germline V gene are SGHTA and FQGNSA. The V end lost 7 bases, the J end lost 0 bases, and 12 bases lay between the germline ends. For the CDR3, the DNA is TGTGCCAGCAAAAGGCCAGGCCCTAACTATGGCTACACCTTC. Amino acid sequence: CASKRPGPNYGYTF.

This chain uses TRBV10-3 with TRBJ2-3, with a weak D call TRBD2 (6 bases). Germline-derived CDR1 and CDR2 are ENHRY and SYGVKD. The CDR3 is 17 amino acids. With 0 bases removed from V and 1 base from J, the gap between germline ends came to 14 bases. The CDR3 reads CAISESKWEVGTDTQYF. For the CDR3, the DNA is TGTGCCATCAGTGAGTCGAAGTGGGAGGTAGGCACAGATACGCAGTATTTT.

This chain uses TRBV5-1 with TRBJ1-1; D is ambiguous. Germline V CDR1 and CDR2: SGHRS, YFSETQ. CDR3 length: 14 residues. Trimming removed 6 bases at V and 0 bases at J, with 12 bases between. DNA of the CDR3: TGCGCCAGCAAGTTCCGGACCATGAACACTGAAGCTTTCTTT. Its translation: CASKFRTMNTEAFF.

This rearrangement joins TRBV20-1 to TRBJ2-1, with 14 bases identical to TRBD2. Looked up from germline, CDR1 is DFQATT and CDR2 is SNEGSKA (reference sequence). The CDR3 loop spans 14 amino acids. This chain's CDR3 is CSRIAGLAGDEQFF. In DNA, the CDR3 is TGCAGCAGGATAGCGGGACTAGCGGGGGATGAGCAGTTCTTC.

This clonotype was observed a handful of times. The chain is built from TRBV6-2 or TRBV6-3 and TRBJ1-5; D is unclear. With 2 bases removed from V and 6 bases from J, the gap between germline ends came to 11 bases. CDR3 size: 14 residues. Germline CDR1 MNHEY, CDR2 SVGEGT. The CDR3 coding sequence is TGTGCCAGCAGTTACCGAACAGATGCTCAGCCCCAGCATTTT. Protein product: CASSYRTDAQPQHF.

This clonotype occurred many times. This chain uses TRBV20-1 with TRBJ2-5; perhaps TRBD2 as D (6 bases). Trimming stripped 2 bases from V and 4 bases from J, with 17 bases between. From germline, CDR1 is DFQATT and CDR2 SNEGSKA (reference sequence). CDR3 size: 15 residues. The CDR3 loop reads CSARSPRDSGETQYF. In DNA, the CDR3 is TGCAGTGCTAGATCACCCCGGGACTCGGGAGAGACCCAGTACTTC.

This clonotype was seen a few times. The chain links TRBV3-1 to TRBJ2-3; TRBD1 aligns across 7 bases. The CDR3 consists of 16 residues. V gave up 4 bases and J gave up 8 bases; unmatched junction bases: 15. Germline assignment: CDR1 LGHDT and CDR2 YNNKEL (reference sequence). CDR3 amino acids: CASSLNGDRGRSTQYF. The CDR3 DNA is TGTGCCAGCAGCCTCAACGGGGACAGAGGGCGTAGTACGCAGTATTTT.

This clonotype was found a few times. The V and J genes are TRBV10-3 and TRBJ2-1, with 10 bases matching TRBD2. The V gene end was trimmed by 6 bases and the J gene end by 0 bases; junction bases not matched to a gene: 8. From germline, CDR1 is ENHRY and CDR2 SYGVKD. The CDR3 sequence is 17 residues long. DNA of the CDR3: TGTGCCATCAGCCGCGGAGCTAGCGGGAGCTCCTACAATGAGCAGTTCTTC. This gives the protein CAISRGASGSSYNEQFF.

This clonotype has ten or more counts. The chain employs TRBV29-1 and TRBJ2-3; 9 nucleotides match TRBD2. Losses at the gene ends were 3 bases for V and 10 bases for J; bases not matched to a gene: 8. Germline V gene data show CDR1 as SQVTM and CDR2 as ANQGSEA. The CDR3 consists of 13 residues. The CDR3 nucleotides read TGCAGCGTTGAGGCGGGGGGGCCGTTTGCGCAGTATTTT. Amino acids: CSVEAGGPFAQYF.

This clonotype was counted only a few times. J is TRBJ1-2 and V is TRBV4-2; the match to TRBD1 covers 7 bases. This CDR3 spans 16 amino acids. Germline-derived CDR1 and CDR2 are LGHNA and YNFKEQ. With V trimmed by 5 bases and J by 4 bases, 13 bases remained unmatched. CDR3 in amino acids: CASSFQGVSGSYGYTF. Here the CDR3 DNA reads TGTGCCAGCAGCTTTCAGGGGGTTTCTGGGAGCTATGGCTACACCTTC.

The V gene is TRBV7-6, the J gene TRBJ1-4; a weak D match, TRBD1 (6 bases). Germline CDR1 is SGHVS and CDR2 is FNYEAQ. The CDR3 covers 12 residues. V lost 4 bases and J lost 8, with 8 bases in between. The CDR3 DNA is TGTGCCAGCAGCTACGACAGGGAAAAACTGTTTTTT. Translation: CASSYDREKLFF.

This clonotype has just a few counts. The V and J genes are TRBV10-2 and TRBJ2-2; D remains unclear. Trimming cost V 6 bases and J 7 bases, with 3 bases left between them. The germline gives CDR1 WSHSY, CDR2 SAAADI. This CDR3 contains 10 residues. In DNA form, the CDR3 reads TGCGCCAGCAGGCACGGGGAGCTGTTTTTT. Encoded protein: CASRHGELFF.

This clonotype was found many times. The chain recombines TRBV6-2 or TRBV6-3 with TRBJ2-1; D uncertain. This CDR3 region has 14 residues. Germline CDR1 reads MNHEY; CDR2 reads SVGEGT. V was pared by 6 bases and J by 8 bases, with 17 bases between. The CDR3 spells CASSTQGLTDEQFF. In DNA, the CDR3 is TGTGCCAGCAGCACCCAAGGGCTGACGGATGAGCAGTTCTTC.

This clonotype was picked up a small number of times. The rearrangement joins TRBV7-8 to TRBJ2-2, with D possibly being TRBD2 (7 bases). CDR1 is SGHVS and CDR2 is FQNEAQ in the germline V gene. The germline V and J ends were trimmed by 1 base and 5 bases, with 14 bases remaining between them. This CDR3 has 16 amino acids. Here the CDR3 reads CASSLVWGGATGELFF. The DNA of the CDR3 is TGTGCCAGCAGCTTAGTGTGGGGGGGCGCGACCGGGGAGCTGTTTTTT.

The chain employs TRBV7-6 and TRBJ2-1; D is perhaps TRBD1 (6 bases). From germline, CDR1 is SGHVS and CDR2 FNYEAQ. The CDR3 is 14 residues long. V lost 5 bases and J lost 6, with 14 bases in between. For the CDR3, the DNA is TGTGCCAGCAGCAACTACCCGACAGGCAATGAGCAGTTCTTC. Translating it yields CASSNYPTGNEQFF.

As to this clonotype: One end of the junction varies from germline; a read error may be responsible. This chain uses TRBV4-3 with TRBJ2-1, with TRBD2 identical over 11 bases. The CDR3 sequence is 15 residues long. Per germline, CDR1 LGHNA and CDR2 YSLEER. DNA of the CDR3: TGCGCCAGCAGCCCCCTAGCGGGGGGCATAGGTGAGCAGTCCTTC. This gives the protein CASSPLAGGIGEQSF.

This chain connects TRBV7-2 to TRBJ2-5; unclear D gene. The V end was cut by 1 base, the J end by 7 bases, with 10 bases between. The CDR3 contains 13 residues. Germline assignment: CDR1 SGHTA and CDR2 FQGNSA. The CDR3: CASSLGLPGTQYF. In DNA, the CDR3 is TGTGCCAGCAGCTTAGGCTTACCAGGGACCCAGTACTTC.

This sequence joins TRBV5-1 and TRBJ1-6; 11 bases line up with TRBD1. The CDR3 has 14 amino acids. Germline-derived CDR1 and CDR2 are SGHRS and YFSETQ. Trimming removed 4 bases from V and 9 bases from J; junction bases left unmatched: 3. The DNA for the CDR3 is TGCGCCAGCAGCGGGGGGACAGGGGGTTCACCCCTCCACTTT. This translates into CASSGGTGGSPLHF.

The V and J genes are TRBV27 and TRBJ1-2; D gene unclear. V was cut by 6 bases and J by 0 bases, with 8 bases left in between. CDR3 length: 13 residues. CDR1 MNHEY and CDR2 SMNVEV come from the germline V gene (reference sequence). The CDR3 nucleotides read TGTGCCAGCAGACCTACAGCTAACTATGGCTACACCTTC. This translates into CASRPTANYGYTF.

The rearrangement links TRBV5-1 to TRBJ2-3, with D unresolved. The CDR3 consists of 15 residues. Trimming took off 2 bases at V and 0 bases at J, with 10 bases between the two ends. CDR1 and CDR2 (germline): SGHRS, YFSETQ. CDR3 bases: TGCGCCAGCAGCTTAACGGCTCCTAGCACAGATACGCAGTATTTT. This codes for CASSLTAPSTDTQYF.

The gene calls are TRBV6-5 and TRBJ2-1; 9 nucleotides align to TRBD1. V lost 6 bases, J lost 0 bases, and 9 bases stayed unmatched. The CDR3 runs to 17 residues. Germline values: CDR1 MNHEY, CDR2 SVGAGI. The CDR3 reads CASSPTTGGFSYNEQFF. In DNA, the CDR3 is TGTGCCAGCAGCCCTACGACAGGGGGTTTCTCCTACAATGAGCAGTTCTTC.

This clonotype was recorded at least ten times. V and J are TRBV7-2 and TRBJ2-1; D gene uncertain. In germline, CDR1 is SGHTA, CDR2 FQGNSA. CDR3 size: 17 residues. The ends were cut back, 3 bases at V and 0 bases at J, with 15 bases in the middle. The CDR3 coding sequence is TGTGCCAGCAGCTTGGACGGATTAAAGAGCTCCTACAATGAGCAGTTCTTC. Translation gives CASSLDGLKSSYNEQFF.

This clonotype was detected a few times. The J gene is TRBJ2-3, the V gene TRBV24-1, with 7 positions matching TRBD1. Trimming at V came to 1 base and at J to 6 bases, leaving 6 bases not matched to a gene. This CDR3 has 15 residues. The germline CDR1 and CDR2 sequences are KGHDR and SFDVKD. The CDR3 spells CATSDFFGRGDTQYF. The CDR3 region has the DNA TGTGCCACCAGTGATTTTTTCGGCAGGGGGGATACGCAGTATTTT.

This clonotype was found many times. The chain recombines TRBV5-1 with TRBJ2-2; tentative D call: TRBD2 (5 bases). The length of the CDR3 is 15 residues. V was trimmed by 4 bases and J by 7 bases, leaving 17 bases between them. Germline assignment: CDR1 SGHRS and CDR2 YFSETQ. The CDR3 DNA follows: TGCGCCAGCAGCCCTGATCGCGGGTCCCTCGGGGAGCTGTTTTTT. Translated: CASSPDRGSLGELFF.

The chain couples TRBV28 to TRBJ2-7, with D possibly TRBD1 on 5 matching bases. V lost 5 bases and J 2 bases, leaving 22 bases between the germline ends. CDR1 and CDR2 (germline): MDHEN, SYDVKM. This CDR3 region has 17 residues. Written as DNA, the CDR3 is TGTGCCAGCAGTCTCCCTCCCGGACATCAAGAACCCTACGAGCAGTACGTC. Protein: CASSLPPGHQEPYEQYV.

The chain joins TRBV7-6 to TRBJ1-6; D gene uncertain. Trimming took off 1 base at V and 6 bases at J, with 10 bases between the two ends. This CDR3 is built from 15 residues. Per germline, CDR1 SGHVS and CDR2 FNYEAQ. CDR3 in amino acids: CASSLEGMGNSPLHF. Here the CDR3 DNA reads TGTGCCAGCAGCTTAGAAGGGATGGGTAATTCACCCCTCCACTTT.